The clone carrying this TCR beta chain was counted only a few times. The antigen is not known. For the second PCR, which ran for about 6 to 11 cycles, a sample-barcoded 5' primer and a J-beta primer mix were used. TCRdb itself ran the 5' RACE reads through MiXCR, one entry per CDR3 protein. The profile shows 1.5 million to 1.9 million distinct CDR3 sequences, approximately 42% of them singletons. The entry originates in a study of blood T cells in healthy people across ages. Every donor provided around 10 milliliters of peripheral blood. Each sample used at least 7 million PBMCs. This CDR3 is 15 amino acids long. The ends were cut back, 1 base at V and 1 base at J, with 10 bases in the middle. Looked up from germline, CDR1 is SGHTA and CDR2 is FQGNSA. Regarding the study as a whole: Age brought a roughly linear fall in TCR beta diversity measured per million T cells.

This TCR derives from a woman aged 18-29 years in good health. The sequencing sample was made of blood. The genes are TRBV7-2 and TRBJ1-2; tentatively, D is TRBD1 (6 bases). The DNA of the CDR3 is TGTGCCAGCAGCTTAGGGAAGGGGGTTAACTATGGCTACACCTTC. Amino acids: CASSLGKGVNYGYTF. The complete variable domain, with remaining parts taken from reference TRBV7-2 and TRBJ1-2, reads GAGVSQSPSNKVTEKGKDVELRCDPISGHTALYWYRQSLGQGLEFLIYFQGNSAPDKSGLPSDRFSAERTGGSVSTLTIQRTQQEDSAVYLCASSLGKGVNYGYTFGSGTRLTVV.